Listed below are T cell receptor beta chains from one sample, sequenced in a study of T cell repertoires in cytomegalovirus infection. These TCRs' antigens remain unknown. TCRdb reanalysed the reads using MiXCR and keeps one entry per CDR3 protein. The repertoire has hundreds of thousands of distinct CDR3 sequences, 25% to 35% of them found once; the top ten carry about 19%. Sequences were derived from cultured PBMCs, sampled from culture after CMV antigen stimulation. The receptors originated from a human donor in good health (CMV status not recorded). Some clones in this sample may be carry-over from other donors' samples. Each CDR3 is given with its conserved first and last residue. A D gene is named only where the DNA matches it firmly. Clone size, where shown, is once, few, many, or a class for clones that have expanded.

J	V	size	D	DNA	CDR3
TRBJ2-1	TRBV28	few	TRBD2	TGTGCCAGCAGCCCCACGATCGGGACTAGAGGTTACAATGAGCAGTTCTTC	CASSPTIGTRGYNEQFF
TRBJ2-7	TRBV5-4	.	TRBD1	TGTGCCAGCAGCTTGGGAGACAGGGGATCGTACGAGCAGTACTTC	CASSLGDRGSYEQYF
TRBJ1-2	TRBV19	few	.	TGTGCCAGTAACTGGCAGGGCTGGAACTATGGCTACACCTTC	CASNWQGWNYGYTF
TRBJ1-4	TRBV4-2	.	TRBD1	TGTGCCAGCAGCCCGGACAGGGGGAGGTTTGAAAAACTGTTTTTT	CASSPDRGRFEKLFF
TRBJ2-1	TRBV20-1	.	TRBD1	TGCAGTGCTAGAGATATGGGCTACCCCAGGGGGAATGAGCAGTTCTTC	CSARDMGYPRGNEQFF
TRBJ1-1	TRBV6-6	few	.	TGTGCCAGCAAACGAGATACTGAAGCTTTCTTT	CASKRDTEAFF
TRBJ1-5	TRBV7-3	many	.	TGTGCCAGCAGCTTATACGGCAATCAGCCCCAGCATTTT	CASSLYGNQPQHF
TRBJ2-7	TRBV19	.	.	TGTGCCAGTAGTATAGATCGCCGGGCCAGGAGCTCCTACGAGCAGTACTTC	CASSIDRRARSSYEQYF
TRBJ1-6	TRBV7-2	few	.	TGTGCCAGCAGGGAGGGCACTCATAATTCACCCCTCCACTTT	CASREGTHNSPLHF
TRBJ1-5	TRBV6-6	few	.	TGTGCCAGCCACGGTGGAAGGGCGCGATATCAGCCCCAGCATTTT	CASHGGRARYQPQHF
TRBJ1-4	TRBV27	.	.	TGTGCCAGCAGTTTATCGCCCAGGGGCCCTATTAATGAAAAACTGTTTTTT	CASSLSPRGPINEKLFF
TRBJ2-7	TRBV20-1	.	TRBD1	TGCAGTGCGGGGAGGACAGGGGGAAAATACGAGCAGTACTTC	CSAGRTGGKYEQYF
TRBJ2-7	TRBV4-1	few	.	TGCGCCAGCACCTCGGGGGACGGTCTGGACGAGCAGTACTTC	CASTSGDGLDEQYF
TRBJ2-7	TRBV28	many	TRBD1	TGTGCCAGCCACTCCCAAAGACAGGGGGCTTCCTACGAGCAGTACTTC	CASHSQRQGASYEQYF
TRBJ2-2	TRBV28	many	.	TGTGCCAGCAGTTCACCATCCCGGGAGCTGTTTTTT	CASSSPSRELFF
TRBJ2-2	TRBV20-1	.	TRBD2	TGCAGTGCTAGAAGCGGGAGGGAAAACACCGGGGAGCTGTTTTTT	CSARSGRENTGELFF
TRBJ2-7	TRBV6-1	.	.	TGTGCCAGCAGTGAAGCAGTGCAGTACTTC	CASSEAVQYF